The sequence of this TCR beta chain was determined in a study of blood T cell repertoires in COVID-19. About the study: Sources were T cells, B-cell-depleted T cells, or PBMCs; the material itself was cDNA or gDNA.

The Seattle patients joined while their infection was active and were tracked longitudinally afterward. Per the authors' pipeline: Nucleated cell counts were estimated from reference gene primer amplification. Profiled with immunoSEQ multiplex PCR; TCRdb holds only in-frame clones, not every one. The DNA was the basis for D and trimming; V, J and clone size are from that table. The repertoire includes about 180,000 clones, over 65% of them detected once, and about 20% sits in the top ten. The CDR3 extends over 16 amino acids. The germline V gene has CDR1 LNHDA and CDR2 SQIVND (reference sequence). V trimming: 1 base; J trimming: 0 bases; junction bases outside the gene matches: 5.

Sequences were obtained from peripheral blood. This sequence joins TRBV19 and TRBJ2-7; 8 bases are shared with TRBD2. This receptor was obtained from a person between 70 and 80 years old with COVID-19, enrolled during active disease. CDR3 sequence reads: CASSIVGSGSSYEQYF. The DNA for the CDR3 is TGTGCCAGTAGTATAGTAGGAAGCGGGAGCTCCTACGAGCAGTACTTC. Together with reference TRBV19 and TRBJ2-7, the CDR3 gives the full variable domain: DGGITQSPKYLFRKEGQNVTLSCEQNLNHDAMYWYRQDPGQGLRLIYYSQIVNDFQKGDIAEGYSVSREKKESFPLTVTSAQKNPTAFYLCASSIVGSGSSYEQYFGPGTRLTVT.